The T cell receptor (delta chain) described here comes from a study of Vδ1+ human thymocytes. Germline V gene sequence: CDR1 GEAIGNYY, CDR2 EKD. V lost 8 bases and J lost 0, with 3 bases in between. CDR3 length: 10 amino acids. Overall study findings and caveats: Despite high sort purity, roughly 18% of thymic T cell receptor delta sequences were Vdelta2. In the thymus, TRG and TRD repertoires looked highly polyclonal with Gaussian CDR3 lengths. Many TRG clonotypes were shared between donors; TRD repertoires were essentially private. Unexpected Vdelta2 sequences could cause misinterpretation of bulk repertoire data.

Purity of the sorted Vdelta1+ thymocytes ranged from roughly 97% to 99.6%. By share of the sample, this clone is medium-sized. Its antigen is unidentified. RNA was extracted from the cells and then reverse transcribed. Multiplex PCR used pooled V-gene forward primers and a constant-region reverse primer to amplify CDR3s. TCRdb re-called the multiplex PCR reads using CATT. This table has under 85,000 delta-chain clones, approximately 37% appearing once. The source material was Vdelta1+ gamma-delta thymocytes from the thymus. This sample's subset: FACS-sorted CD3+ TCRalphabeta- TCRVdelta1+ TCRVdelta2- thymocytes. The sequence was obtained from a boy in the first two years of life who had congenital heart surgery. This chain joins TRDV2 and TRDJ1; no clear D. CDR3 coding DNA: TGTGCCTCTAACACCGATAAACTCATCTTT. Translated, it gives CASNTDKLIF.